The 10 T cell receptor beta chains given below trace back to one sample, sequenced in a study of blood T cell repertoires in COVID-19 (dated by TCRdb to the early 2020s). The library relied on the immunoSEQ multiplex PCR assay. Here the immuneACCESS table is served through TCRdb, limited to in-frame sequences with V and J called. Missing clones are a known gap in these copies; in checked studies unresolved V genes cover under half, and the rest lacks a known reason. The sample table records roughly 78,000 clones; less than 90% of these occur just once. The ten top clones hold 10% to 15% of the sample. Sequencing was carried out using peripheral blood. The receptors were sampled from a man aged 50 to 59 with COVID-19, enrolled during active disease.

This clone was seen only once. For the CDR3, the DNA is TGCAGCGTCGCACGTGACAGGGGGAGGATGGAGACCCAGTACTTC. It codes for CSVARDRGRMETQYF. The chain links TRBV29-1 to TRBJ2-5; TRBD1 matches at 9 bases. The germline CDR1 and CDR2 sequences are SQVTM and ANQGSEA. This CDR3 is built from 15 residues. The V and J ends lost 6 bases and 5 bases, in that order; junction bases with no gene match: 13.

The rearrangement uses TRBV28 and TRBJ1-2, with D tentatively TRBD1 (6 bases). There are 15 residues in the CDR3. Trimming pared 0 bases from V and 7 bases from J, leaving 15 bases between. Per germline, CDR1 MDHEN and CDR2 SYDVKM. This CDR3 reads CASSLCMRGRCGYTF. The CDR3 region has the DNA TGTGCCAGCAGTTTATGCATGCGGGGGCGCTGTGGCTACACCTTC.

The CDR3 loop is CASSVDGIYGYTF. For the CDR3, the DNA is TGTGCCAGCAGCGTAGATGGCATCTATGGCTACACCTTC. The genes are TRBV9 and TRBJ1-2; D is unresolved. V gave up 0 bases and J gave up 4 bases, with 7 bases separating them. The CDR3 is 13 amino acids. Germline V gives CDR1 SGDLS, CDR2 YYNGEE. Filled out from reference TRBV9 and TRBJ1-2, the complete variable domain reads DSGVTQTPKHLITATGQRVTLRCSPRSGDLSVYWYQQSLDQGLQFLIQYYNGEERAKGNILERFSAQQFPDLHSELNLSSLELGDSALYFCASSVDGIYGYTFGSGTRLTVV.

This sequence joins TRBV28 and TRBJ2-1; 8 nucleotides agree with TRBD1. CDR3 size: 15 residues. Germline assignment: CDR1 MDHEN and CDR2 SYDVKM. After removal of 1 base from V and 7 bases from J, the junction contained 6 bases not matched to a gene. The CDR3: CASSLLRTGKNEQFF. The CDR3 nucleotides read TGTGCCAGCAGTTTATTGAGGACAGGGAAGAATGAGCAGTTCTTC.

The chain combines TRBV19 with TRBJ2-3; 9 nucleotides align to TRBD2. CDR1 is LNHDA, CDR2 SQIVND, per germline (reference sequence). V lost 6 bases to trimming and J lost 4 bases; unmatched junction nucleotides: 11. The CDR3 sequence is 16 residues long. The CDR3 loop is CASRPLSGRGPDTQYF. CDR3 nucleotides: TGTGCCAGTAGGCCCCTTAGCGGGAGAGGTCCAGATACGCAGTATTTT.

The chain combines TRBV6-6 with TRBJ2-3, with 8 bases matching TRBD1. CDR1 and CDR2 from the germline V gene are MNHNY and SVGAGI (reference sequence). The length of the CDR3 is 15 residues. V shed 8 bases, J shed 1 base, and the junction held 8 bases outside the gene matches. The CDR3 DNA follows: TGTGCCAGCGGGGCACCGGGACAGGGCACAGATACGCAGTATTTT. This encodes CASGAPGQGTDTQYF.

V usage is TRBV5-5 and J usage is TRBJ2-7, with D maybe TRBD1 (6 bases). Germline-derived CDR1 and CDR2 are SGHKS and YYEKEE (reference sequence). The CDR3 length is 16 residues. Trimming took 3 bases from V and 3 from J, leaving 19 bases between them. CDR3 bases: TGTGCCAGCAGCTCAAACTCAGGGGCTACCTTCTACGAGCAGTACTTC. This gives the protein CASSSNSGATFYEQYF.

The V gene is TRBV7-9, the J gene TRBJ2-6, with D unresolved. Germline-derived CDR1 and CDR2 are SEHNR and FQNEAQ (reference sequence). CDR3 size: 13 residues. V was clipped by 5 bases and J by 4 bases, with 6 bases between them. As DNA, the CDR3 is TGTGCCAGCAGCCGAGTCGGGGCCAACGTCCTGACTTTC. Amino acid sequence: CASSRVGANVLTF.

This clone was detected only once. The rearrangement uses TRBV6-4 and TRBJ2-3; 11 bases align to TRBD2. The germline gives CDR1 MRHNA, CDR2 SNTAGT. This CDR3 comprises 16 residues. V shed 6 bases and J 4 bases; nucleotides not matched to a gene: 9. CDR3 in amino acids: CASSPTSGRGADTQYF. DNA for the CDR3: TGTGCCAGCAGCCCCACTAGCGGGAGAGGCGCAGATACGCAGTATTTT.

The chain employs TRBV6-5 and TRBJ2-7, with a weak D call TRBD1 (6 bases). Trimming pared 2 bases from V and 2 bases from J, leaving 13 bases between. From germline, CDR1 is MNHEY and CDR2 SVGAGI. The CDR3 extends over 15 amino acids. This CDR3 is CASSYDGGRTYEQYF. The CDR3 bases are TGTGCCAGCAGTTACGATGGGGGCAGGACCTACGAGCAGTACTTC.